Below are 26 T cell receptor beta chains sequenced from a single sample in a study of shared T cell receptors in the human thymus. Repertoires were generated with immunoSEQ multiplex PCR, while TCRdb's copy carries only in-frame clones and drops some. The sample includes 700,000 or so clones, roughly 88% of them seen just once. A further study also used this sample, focusing on human thymus T cells.

The sample was thymocytes. The receptors originated from a girl less than two years old with a congenital heart defect.

This chain links TRBV19 with TRBJ1-2; D is undetermined. Trimming stripped 2 bases from V and 6 bases from J, with 22 bases between. Germline CDR1 is LNHDA and CDR2 is SQIVND (reference sequence). CDR3 length: 17 amino acids. Written as DNA, the CDR3 is TGTGCCAGTAGTATATCCCAAAATGCCCAGTCTTCCCATGGCTACACCTTC. It codes for CASSISQNAQSSHGYTF. The whole variable domain, filled in from reference TRBV19 and TRBJ1-2, reads DGGITQSPKYLFRKEGQNVTLSCEQNLNHDAMYWYRQDPGQGLRLIYYSQIVNDFQKGDIAEGYSVSREKKESFPLTVTSAQKNPTAFYLCASSISQNAQSSHGYTFGSGTRLTVV.

V is TRBV28 and J is TRBJ2-7; maybe TRBD1 (5 bases). Germline V gene lookup returns CDR1 MDHEN and CDR2 SYDVKM. Trimming cost V 6 bases and J 4 bases, with 16 bases left between them. This CDR3 comprises 14 residues. The CDR3 DNA follows: TGTGCCAGCAGCAACCATTGGGGCAGATACGAGCAGTACTTC. Its protein product is CASSNHWGRYEQYF. The full variable domain, with the rest looked up from reference TRBV28 and TRBJ2-7, is DVKVTQSSRYLVKRTGEKVFLECVQDMDHENMFWYRQDPGLGLRLIYFSYDVKMKEKGDIPEGYSVSREKKERFSLILESASTNQTSMYLCASSNHWGRYEQYFGPGTRLTVT.

The chain links TRBV7-6 to TRBJ2-2; D is perhaps TRBD2 (6 bases). There are 16 residues in the CDR3. V was trimmed by 1 base and J by 8 bases, leaving 17 bases between them. Germline V gene data show CDR1 as SGHVS and CDR2 as FNYEAQ. CDR3 amino acids: CASSLGTQTRRGELFF. The CDR3 DNA reads TGTGCCAGCAGCTTAGGCACCCAGACTAGGAGGGGGGAGCTGTTTTTT.

V and J are TRBV27 and TRBJ2-5; 8 bases line up with TRBD2. Trimming took 2 bases from V and 7 from J; bases not matched to a gene: 12. The germline V gene has CDR1 MNHEY and CDR2 SMNVEV (reference sequence). The length of the CDR3 is 16 residues. The CDR3: CASSLLSGGTLGTQYF. In DNA form, the CDR3 reads TGTGCCAGCAGTTTACTCAGCGGGGGCACTCTGGGGACCCAGTACTTC.

Here the CDR3 reads CASSYGGGTDTQYF. The CDR3 region has the DNA TGTGCCAGCAGTTACGGGGGGGGGACAGATACGCAGTATTTT. The V gene is TRBV6-5, the J gene TRBJ2-3; TRBD2 matches at 7 bases. Germline CDR1 MNHEY, CDR2 SVGAGI. Losses at the gene ends were 2 bases for V and 3 bases for J; bases not matched to a gene: 2. The CDR3 consists of 14 residues.

There are a few counts of this clone. This rearrangement joins TRBV11-2 to TRBJ1-2; a weak D match, TRBD1 (5 bases). V was clipped by 4 bases and J by 8 bases, with 11 bases between them. In germline, CDR1 is SGHAT, CDR2 FQNNGV. The CDR3 sequence is 12 residues long. CDR3 in amino acids: CASSSQGNGYTF. In DNA, the CDR3 is TGTGCCAGCAGCTCGCAGGGCAACGGCTACACCTTC.

V usage is TRBV18 and J usage is TRBJ2-1; TRBD2 agrees at 8 bases. CDR1 and CDR2 from the germline V gene are KGHSH and LQKENI. The CDR3 spans 17 residues. The junction had 9 bases not matched to a gene; V was cut back by 3 bases and J by 2 bases. DNA for the CDR3: TGTGCCAGCTCACCTCCCGGGGGGGTGGTCCCCTACAATGAGCAGTTCTTC. Its protein product is CASSPPGGVVPYNEQFF. The complete variable domain, with remaining parts taken from reference TRBV18 and TRBJ2-1, reads NAGVMQNPRHLVRRRGQEARLRCSPMKGHSHVYWYRQLPEEGLKFMVYLQKENIIDESGMPKERFSAEFPKEGPSILRIQQVVRGDSAAYFCASSPPGGVVPYNEQFFGPGTRLTVL.

This chain connects TRBV7-8 to TRBJ2-7, with a possible D match to TRBD2 (7 bases). This CDR3 is 14 amino acids long. Germline lookup yields CDR1 SGHVS and CDR2 FQNEAQ. Trimming shortened V by 2 bases and J by 4 bases, and 12 bases separated the two germline ends. The CDR3 sequence: CASSLPGRGYEQYF. The CDR3 DNA follows: TGTGCCAGCAGCTTACCAGGGAGGGGGTACGAGCAGTACTTC.

The chain links TRBV12-2 to TRBJ2-3; the DNA was not compared with TRBD2, the D call given in the table. TRBV12-2 is deemed a pseudogene. The CDR3 totals 18 residues. CDR3 region: CASRSGITSGAFLDTQYF. CDR3 nucleotide sequence: TGTGCAAGTCGCTCGGGCATCACTAGCGGGGCCTTTTTGGATACGCAGTATTTT.

The chain carries TRBV6-5 and TRBJ1-4; 8 bases agree with TRBD1. The CDR3 has 16 residues. Germline V gives CDR1 MNHEY, CDR2 SVGAGI. V was clipped by 2 bases and J by 3 bases; unmatched bases: 5. CDR3 region: CASSYGKDRANEKLFF. CDR3 nucleotides: TGTGCCAGCAGTTACGGGAAGGACAGGGCTAATGAAAAACTGTTTTTT.

V gene TRBV7-2 combines with J gene TRBJ2-7; D call uncertain. CDR1 is SGHTA, CDR2 FQGNSA, per germline. The CDR3 consists of 11 residues. The V and J ends lost 6 bases and 5 bases respectively, with 8 bases between them. CDR3 protein: CASSWSDEQYF. The CDR3 DNA follows: TGTGCCAGCAGTTGGTCGGACGAGCAGTACTTC.

The gene calls are TRBV9 and TRBJ2-5; possibly TRBD2 for D (5 bases). This CDR3 spans 17 amino acids. From germline, CDR1 is SGDLS and CDR2 YYNGEE. Trimming pared 0 bases from V and 0 bases from J, leaving 15 bases between. The CDR3 loop reads CASSVGPSSPNQETQYF. Written as DNA, the CDR3 is TGTGCCAGCAGCGTAGGGCCTAGCTCACCAAACCAAGAGACCCAGTACTTC.

The rearrangement joins TRBV7-2 to TRBJ1-2, with D hard to call. CDR1 and CDR2 (germline): SGHTA, FQGNSA. The CDR3 runs 13 residues. The V end was cut by 7 bases, the J end by 14 bases, with 23 bases between. The CDR3, as DNA: TGTGCCAGCACTATCCACCGTCGTGGTCTCTCTACCTTC. Its translation: CASTIHRRGLSTF.

The chain combines TRBV19 with TRBJ2-6; D remains ambiguous. CDR3 length equals 16 residues. The germline gives CDR1 LNHDA, CDR2 SQIVND (reference sequence). The ends were cut back, 3 bases at V and 0 bases at J, with 9 bases in the middle. CDR3 loop: CASSIPGGSGANVLTF. CDR3 sequence (DNA): TGTGCCAGTAGTATTCCCGGTGGCTCTGGGGCCAACGTCCTGACTTTC.

The chain is built from TRBV2 and TRBJ2-3; TRBD2 aligns across 12 bases. Trimming at V came to 4 bases and at J to 1 base, leaving 12 bases not matched to a gene. Germline CDR1 and CDR2: SNHLY and FYNNEI. This CDR3 is 19 amino acids long. The CDR3 DNA reads as TGTGCCAGCAGTGTGGCTAGCGGGGGGGCGCCCCTTGGCACAGATACGCAGTATTTT. This codes for CASSVASGGAPLGTDTQYF.

This clone was recorded a few times. This chain joins TRBV9 and TRBJ1-2; D call uncertain. Germline-derived CDR1 and CDR2 are SGDLS and YYNGEE. The V end was cut by 0 bases, the J end by 0 bases, with 6 bases between. This CDR3 spans 14 amino acids. The CDR3 nucleotides are TGTGCCAGCAGCGTAGGGAGGGCTAACTATGGCTACACCTTC. Translating it yields CASSVGRANYGYTF.

V gene TRBV29-1 combines with J gene TRBJ1-1; 9 bases are shared with TRBD1. Germline CDR1 SQVTM, CDR2 ANQGSEA. The CDR3 covers 15 residues. With 5 bases clipped from V and 5 bases from J, the junction kept 12 bases outside the gene matches. CDR3 sequence: CSVRLGGQGFTEAFF. CDR3 in DNA: TGCAGCGTTAGGTTGGGGGGACAGGGCTTTACTGAAGCTTTCTTT.

The rearrangement uses TRBV27 and TRBJ1-5; D gene unclear. The CDR3 contains 17 residues. V was shortened by 5 bases and J by 5 bases, with 22 bases between the two germline ends. Germline V gene data show CDR1 as MNHEY and CDR2 as SMNVEV (reference sequence). As DNA, the CDR3 is TGTGCCAGCAGTCAATTATCCGGGGTGACTAGGGATCAGCCCCAGCATTTT. This gives the protein CASSQLSGVTRDQPQHF.

The chain carries TRBV5-1 and TRBJ1-5, with no clear D. This CDR3 contains 13 residues. Trimming removed 4 bases from V and 2 bases from J, with 7 bases in between. Looked up from germline, CDR1 is SGHRS and CDR2 is YFSETQ. The CDR3 region has the DNA TGCGCCAGCAGCCCCCGTGGCAATCAGCCCCAGCATTTT. Amino acid sequence: CASSPRGNQPQHF. The entire variable domain, with the rest obtained from reference TRBV5-1 and TRBJ1-5, is as follows: KAGVTQTPRYLIKTRGQQVTLSCSPISGHRSVSWYQQTPGQGLQFLFEYFSETQRNKGNFPGRFSGRQFSNSRSEMNVSTLELGDSALYLCASSPRGNQPQHFGDGTRLSIL.

V gene TRBV7-9 combines with J gene TRBJ2-1; D is perhaps TRBD1 (6 bases). The germline V gene encodes CDR1 SEHNR and CDR2 FQNEAQ (reference sequence). The CDR3 loop spans 17 amino acids. Deletions cut 0 bases from V and 14 bases from J, with 26 bases between. CDR3 amino acids: CASSLAWGQVPIHGKFF. The CDR3 DNA reads TGTGCCAGCAGCTTAGCCTGGGGGCAGGTGCCGATCCATGGGAAGTTCTTC.

The chain links TRBV28 to TRBJ2-3; no reliable D call. Germline V gives CDR1 MDHEN, CDR2 SYDVKM. The CDR3 covers 14 residues. Trimming shortened V by 6 bases and J by 0 bases, and 10 bases separated the two germline ends. Written as DNA, the CDR3 is TGTGCCAGCAGACAACTGACTAGCACAGATACGCAGTATTTT. It specifies CASRQLTSTDTQYF. Looking up the rest from reference TRBV28 and TRBJ2-3 gives the full variable domain: DVKVTQSSRYLVKRTGEKVFLECVQDMDHENMFWYRQDPGLGLRLIYFSYDVKMKEKGDIPEGYSVSREKKERFSLILESASTNQTSMYLCASRQLTSTDTQYFGPGTRLTVL.

As concerns this clone: Other DNA sequences in this specimen translate into the identical CDR3. This chain joins TRBV2 and TRBJ1-5, with D possibly TRBD1 on 5 matching bases. From germline, CDR1 is SNHLY and CDR2 FYNNEI. This CDR3 has 13 residues. Trimming shortened V by 3 bases and J by 2 bases, and 5 bases separated the two germline ends. The CDR3: CASSDRGNQPQHF. The CDR3 DNA reads TGTGCCAGCAGTGACAGGGGCAATCAGCCCCAGCATTTT.

This chain connects TRBV9 to TRBJ2-1, with TRBD2 identical over 15 bases. The trim removed 0 bases at V and 1 base at J, leaving 14 bases unmatched. The length of the CDR3 is 22 residues. CDR1 and CDR2 (germline): SGDLS, YYNGEE. The CDR3 DNA sequence: TGTGCCAGCAGCGTAGCAAGTCCCGGGACTAGCGGGGGGACGGGGTCCTACAATGAGCAGTTCTTC. As protein: CASSVASPGTSGGTGSYNEQFF.

The V and J genes are TRBV4-1 and TRBJ2-5; TRBD2 matches 11 bases. Germline V gene sequence: CDR1 MGHRA, CDR2 YSYEKL. V gave up 4 bases and J gave up 5 bases; unmatched junction bases: 12. The CDR3 is 17 residues long. CDR3 in DNA: TGCGCCAGCAGCCCACTAGCGGGGGTTAGGAAGGGGGAGACCCAGTACTTC. Translation gives CASSPLAGVRKGETQYF.

In this sample, this clone turned up once. V and J are TRBV6-5 and TRBJ2-5; the D gene is possibly TRBD1 (5 bases). The CDR3 has 13 residues. V dropped 5 bases and J dropped 5 bases, with 12 bases sitting between them. Per germline, CDR1 MNHEY and CDR2 SVGAGI. CDR3 coding DNA: TGTGCCAGCAGTCCTAGGGGATCGGAGACCCAGTACTTC. Its protein is CASSPRGSETQYF.

The chain employs TRBV4-1 and TRBJ2-6; 11 bases align to TRBD1. Trimming cost V 3 bases and J 0 bases; bases outside gene matches: 16. This CDR3 is built from 22 residues. Per germline, CDR1 MGHRA and CDR2 YSYEKL. The CDR3 protein is CASSHPRGGQGGRSSGANVLTF. CDR3 bases: TGCGCCAGCAGCCACCCCAGGGGGGGACAGGGGGGAAGAAGCTCTGGGGCCAACGTCCTGACTTTC.